This TCR beta chain was retrieved from a study of blood T cell repertoires in COVID-19. For the study at large: In each case, the material was cDNA or gDNA derived from T cells, B-cell-depleted T cells, or PBMCs.

The length of the CDR3 is 15 residues. V lost 4 bases, J lost 2 bases, and 12 bases lay in between. Germline lookup yields CDR1 SGHKS and CDR2 YYEKEE (reference sequence). Per the study methods: Reference gene primer amplification yielded estimated nucleated cell counts. Profiling relied on immunoSEQ multiplex PCR, and the TCRdb table lists in-frame clones only, not all of them. V and J calls and clone size are as listed in that table; D and trimming were resolved from the DNA. In the table there are 240,000 or so clones, 75% to 90% of which are singletons. The sequenced material came from PBMCs or T cells enriched from blood (not recorded which). This receptor was identified in a man aged 35 to 55 who had recovered from COVID-19. V gene TRBV5-5 combines with J gene TRBJ1-4, with a possible D match to TRBD1 (6 bases). CDR3 nucleotides: TGTGCCAGCAGCAATAGGGGGGGCACTAATGAAAAACTGTTTTTT. Translation: CASSNRGGTNEKLFF.